The subject of this entry is one T cell receptor (beta chain). Its antigen is still unknown. Within one base of it there is no much larger clone, and no base qualities were kept. From V the trimming removes 0 bases and from J it removes 2 bases, while the gene matches leave 8 bases of the junction unaccounted for. Including cysteine and phenylalanine, the CDR3 has 18 amino acids. This entry keeps only the CDR3 DNA: 54 bases, framed from base 1. The germline V gene provides CDR1 SGHRS and CDR2 YFSETQ. Amplification of TCR beta CDR3 regions was carried out from RNA transcripts. A first-round RT-PCR of the TCR CDR3 used the HTBI primer set with the Qiagen OneStep RT-PCR kit. Libraries were constructed in a second round of multiplex PCR, after which size selection and purification were performed. Sequencing of the libraries was done on an Illumina HiSeq2000 using paired-end 100 bp reads. Per the original workflow: SOAPnuke was used to process the raw data, with reads discarded if the reads contained adapters or uncalled bases, had a mean Phred below 15, or lacked an exact constant-primer or identifier match. COPE v1.2.5 was used to merge high-quality paired reads, and clonotypes were defined as unique nucleotide sequences. MiTCR v1.1 was used to align the clonotypes against IMGT TRBV, TRBD and TRBJ reference segments. Analysis was restricted to V-J combinations with a frequency above 0.0001, which covered 98% to 99.2% of repertoires. A TCS score was defined as the ratio between F50 (clonal expansion) and ExV (chaos), using BLOSUM62-based TCRdist between CDR3 peptides within each V-J. Welch's t-statistics and random forest reduced 450 to 600 V-J features to about 12, which were used in a naive Bayes classifier (R e1071). TCRdb trimmed the raw reads at Q25, called clones with MiXCR and kept productive beta chains. Under each unique CDR3 protein, matching rows form one entry showing the most common genes and DNA. The authors' filters were not applied to this entry. A total of approximately 590,000 distinct CDR3 sequences appear in this sample, 15% to 18% of them only once. Of the sample, under 8% is held by the ten largest clones.

The data derive from a study of T cells in Graves' hyperthyroidism and ophthalmopathy (dated by TCRdb to about 2019). In terms of the full investigation: Peripheral blood samples were taken at the time of initial diagnosis, prior to any treatment. TCR Vbeta CDR3 sequencing of roughly 140 peripheral blood samples (43 ophthalmopathy, over 70 hyperthyroidism and around 17 progressor patients) is reported in the paper. Prospective prediction of ophthalmopathy was tested in an independent validation cohort consisting of fewer than 20 hyperthyroidism patients and more than 15 patients who later progressed to ophthalmopathy. To identify TCR V-J signatures that set the groups apart, the researchers used a discovery cohort of more than 95 patients, made up of about 44 with Graves' ophthalmopathy and about 60 with stable Graves' hyperthyroidism. The 100 discovery patients were divided at random into training and test sets in a 7:3 ratio. Following sampling, methimazole starting at 30 mg daily was given to hyperthyroidism patients, and high-dose intravenous methylprednisolone was given to ophthalmopathy patients. Thyroid tissue and blood T-cell repertoires from about six Graves' hyperthyroidism patients were also compared in the study. General findings and caveats noted by the study authors: No statistical method was used to fix the sample size in advance, and group allocation was not hidden from the investigators. A model built on a 13 V-J signature distinguished ophthalmopathy from stable hyperthyroidism, reaching about 88% sensitivity and 81% to 83% specificity in cross-validation and 80%/75% in testing. During validation, the model predicted progression to ophthalmopathy a median of roughly six months ahead of onset, with around 65% sensitivity and 72.22% specificity. Most expanded thyroid clonotypes (frequency above 0.001) were also detected in blood, suggesting blood repertoires may reflect thyroid immune responses.

Stable Graves' hyperthyroidism was defined as no progression to ophthalmopathy during 18 months of follow-up. The hyperthyroidism patients were between 18 and 65 years old and newly diagnosed, with a disease duration of less than 2 months. Any patient with an uncontrolled infection, another autoimmune disease, pregnancy or lactation was excluded. Diagnoses relied on clinical symptoms, serum thyroxine and TRAb, thyroid ultrasound and orbital computed tomography. PBMCs were isolated from about 10 ml of fresh peripheral blood by Ficoll-Paque density gradient centrifugation. Trizol reagent was used to extract total RNA, and RNA quality was then checked on an Agilent 2100 Bioanalyzer.

The clonotype comes from a woman in her 30s with Graves' hyperthyroidism. The sequence links TRBV5-1 to TRBJ2-3, with 11 bases in between that match TRBD2. Sequencing used blood. In nucleotide form, the sequence is TGCGCCAGCAGCTTGGCACTAGCGGGAGTAGGTGTCACAGATACGCAGTATTTT. Its protein reads: CASSLALAGVGVTDTQYF.